These 6 T cell receptor beta chains were sequenced from one sample in a study of blood T cell repertoires in COVID-19. Profiling relied on immunoSEQ multiplex PCR, and the TCRdb table lists in-frame clones only, not all of them. The sample contains some 99,000 clones, around 84% of which appear only once. The sample consisted of peripheral blood. The source is a woman aged 60-75 years in a cohort sampled during active or convalescent COVID-19.

V and J are TRBV30 and TRBJ2-3; TRBD2 agrees at 9 bases. Losses at the gene ends were 0 bases for V and 3 bases for J; bases not matched to a gene: 4. The germline CDR1 and CDR2 sequences are GTSNPN and SVGIG (reference sequence). The CDR3 is made up of 15 amino acids. CDR3 region: CAWSVERGVTDTQYF. DNA of the CDR3: TGTGCCTGGAGTGTCGAGCGGGGGGTGACAGATACGCAGTATTTT. Looking up the rest from reference TRBV30 and TRBJ2-3 gives the full variable domain: SQTIHQWPATLVQPVGSPLSLECTVEGTSNPNLYWYRQAAGRGLQLLFYSVGIGQISSEVPQNLSASRPQDRQFILSSKKLLLSDSGFYLCAWSVERGVTDTQYFGPGTRLTVL.

The chain employs TRBV30 and TRBJ2-3; 8 nucleotides align to TRBD2. With 0 bases clipped from V and 2 bases from J, the junction kept 4 bases outside the gene matches. Germline V gives CDR1 GTSNPN, CDR2 SVGIG (reference sequence). This CDR3 has 15 amino acids. The CDR3 protein is CAWSVWRGDTDTQYF. The CDR3 nucleotides are TGTGCCTGGAGTGTATGGCGGGGGGACACAGATACGCAGTATTTT.

This clone was seen a handful of times. CDR3 coding DNA: TGCGCCAGCAGGGGAGCGCCAGCAGAAGCTTTCTTT. It yields the protein CASRGAPAEAFF. The chain links TRBV5-1 to TRBJ1-1; D remains unclear. Trimming pared 5 bases from V and 8 bases from J, leaving 13 bases between. The CDR3 length is 12 residues. CDR1 is SGHRS, CDR2 YFSETQ, per germline.

The rearrangement uses TRBV3-1 (or the pseudogene TRBV3-2) and TRBJ2-3, with D possibly matching TRBD2 (6 bases). V lost 1 base, J lost 3 bases, and 11 bases lay in between. Germline CDR1 is LGHDT and CDR2 is YNNKEL (reference sequence). This CDR3 is built from 15 residues. CDR3 sequence reads: CASSQGASATDTQYF. CDR3 DNA sequence: TGTGCCAGCAGCCAAGGCGCTAGCGCGACAGATACGCAGTATTTT.

CDR3 DNA sequence: TGCAGCGTTGATAAGGGGCGCTATGGCTACACCTTC. Translation gives CSVDKGRYGYTF. The chain links TRBV29-1 to TRBJ1-2; the D gene is possibly TRBD1 (5 bases). V lost 3 bases and J lost 4, with 9 bases in between. The V gene's germline CDR1 is SQVTM and CDR2 ANQGSEA. CDR3 length: 12 amino acids.

The chain carries TRBV7-2 and TRBJ2-7, with a weak D call TRBD1 (7 bases). V lost 5 bases and J lost 3, with 20 bases in between. The CDR3 is 16 amino acids. Looked up from germline, CDR1 is SGHTA and CDR2 is FQGNSA. CDR3: CASSPGGGRAFYEQYF. The CDR3 DNA is TGTGCCAGCAGCCCAGGGGGAGGACGGGCCTTCTACGAGCAGTACTTC.